This is a list of T cell receptor beta chains from one sample in a study of cytomegalovirus exposure and HLA in healthy donors. Clones were sequenced by immunoSEQ multiplex PCR, and TCRdb holds only the in-frame ones, with some missing. The sample shows 140,000 or so clones, over 80% of them seen only once. Sequences were obtained from PBMCs. These receptors were obtained from a female donor in good health and CMV-seronegative. Each CDR3 is given with its conserved first and last residue. A D gene is named only where the DNA matches it firmly.

>TRBV4-2|-
CASSQDREWVTEAFF
>TRBV9|-
CASSGGGLRNTEAFF
>TRBV7-2|TRBD1
CASSLVRGHSTEAFF
>TRBV27|-
CASSLSINQPQHF
>TRBV29-1|-
CSVPLTGLVDGYTF
>TRBV27|-
CASSLSRGHGYTF
>TRBV6-1|-
CASSEWLGENTEAFF
>TRBV29-1|TRBD1
CSARDRWDTEAFF
>TRBV5-8|-
CASSGGGGGYTF
>TRBV28|TRBD1
CASSSSTGSKGRHVIYF
>TRBV19|TRBD2
CASSLRTSGRASTDTQYF
>TRBV13|-
CAHAEGTGPHEQYF
>TRBV9|TRBD1
CASSAGAGTGSHEQYF
>TRBV2|TRBD1
CASRKLQGTEAFF
>TRBV28|-
CASSLYGAVSYNEQFF
>TRBV7-8|TRBD2
CASSSLERESSYEQYF
>TRBV6-1|TRBD1
CASSEKGAGNIQYF
>TRBV19|TRBD1
CASSSTGVGANVLTF
>TRBV28|-
CASSWVLGGTGELFF
>TRBV20-1|-
CRGLWGYGYTF
>TRBV19|-
CASSILPRTAGVINQPQHF
>TRBV19|-
CASSLGTERGPQPQHF
>TRBV13|TRBD1
CASSFLTGAAGAFF
>TRBV14|-
CASSHDPGITTEAFF
>TRBV6-1|-
CASIGGGPYEQYF
>TRBV6-5|TRBD1
CASSTKGQGASEAFF
>TRBV6-1|TRBD2
CASSGVGGYQETQYF
>TRBV2|-
CASSYYEQYF
>TRBV2|TRBD2
CASSGGLAGVDTQYF
>TRBV2|-
CASSEALLREGRTYEQYF
>TRBV27|-
CASSPGQVPGGYTF
>TRBV5-1|-
CASSLEQGRSETQYF
>TRBV7-9|TRBD2
CASSLLAGGLTYNEQFF
>TRBV5-1|TRBD2
CASSLGGLAGDTYEQYF
>TRBV4-2|-
CASSQDSGRKNTEAFF
>TRBV7-9|-
CASSPIGGVEAFF
>TRBV6-5|-
CASSSTVFGNTIYF
>TRBV11-2|TRBD2
CASSKMGLAGGRDTGELFF
>TRBV5-4|TRBD2
CASSLAGTSGEYQETQYF
>TRBV2|-
CASRGFNTEAFF
>TRBV5-1|TRBD2
CASSLGSGDDTQYF
>TRBV5-6|TRBD2
CASSLGRLAEKYEQYF
>TRBV15|TRBD2
CATSRDRTSGRTDTQYF
>TRBV29-1|TRBD2
CSVKGTSGTYEQYF
>TRBV5-6|TRBD1
CASSWDRGWDTQYF
>TRBV10-3|TRBD1
CAIGLDRGNEQFF
>TRBV11-2|-
CASSFGNEQFF
>TRBV12-5|-
CASGRTVTGELFF
>TRBV7-3|TRBD1
CASSLTGLSLDNEQFF
>TRBV10-3|TRBD1
CAISAQGSTGELFF